Below, one T cell receptor beta chain is given with its context. Its antigen is still unknown. Germline CDR1 and CDR2: MDHEN and SYDVKM. Trimming at V came to 4 bases and at J to 0 bases, leaving 6 bases not matched to a gene. The CDR3 is 17 amino acids. The assay ran at deep level. Sequenced by immunoSEQ multiplex PCR; TCRdb stores in-frame clones only, minus some. The data show some 2.3 million clones, approximately 95% seen once. The data stem from a study of shared clonotypes between healthy human individuals. Study-level results: With a few donors compared, about 5.2% of naive CD4 clonotypes were shared.

CD4+ cells underwent separation, giving CD45RA+ naive and CD45RA-negative memory subsets. Sequenced sample: naive CD4+ T cells from PBMCs. The subset here: CD45RA+ positively selected. This TCR came from a man aged 18 to 29 in good health. Some clones in this sample may be carry-over from other donors' samples. The V call is TRBV28, the J call TRBJ2-1; 10 nucleotides align to TRBD2. CDR3 DNA sequence: TGTGCCAGCAGTTCCCCGACTAGCGGGCGCTCCTACAATGAGCAGTTCTTC. It yields the protein CASSSPTSGRSYNEQFF.